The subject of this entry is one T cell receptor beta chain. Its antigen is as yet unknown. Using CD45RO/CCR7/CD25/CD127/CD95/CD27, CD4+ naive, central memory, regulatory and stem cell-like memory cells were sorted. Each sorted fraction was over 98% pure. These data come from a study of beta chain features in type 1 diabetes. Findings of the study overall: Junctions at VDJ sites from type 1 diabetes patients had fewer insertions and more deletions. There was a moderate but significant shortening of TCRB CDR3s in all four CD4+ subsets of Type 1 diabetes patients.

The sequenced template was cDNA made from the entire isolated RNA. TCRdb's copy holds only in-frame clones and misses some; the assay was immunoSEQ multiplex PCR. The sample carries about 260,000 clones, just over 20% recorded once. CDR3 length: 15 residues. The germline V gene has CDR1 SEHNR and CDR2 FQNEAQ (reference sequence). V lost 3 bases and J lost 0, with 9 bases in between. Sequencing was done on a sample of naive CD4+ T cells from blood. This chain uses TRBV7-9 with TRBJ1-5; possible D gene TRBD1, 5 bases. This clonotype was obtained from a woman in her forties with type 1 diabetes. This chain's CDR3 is CASSFGGYSNQPQHF. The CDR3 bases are TGTGCCAGCAGCTTCGGGGGTTATAGCAATCAGCCCCAGCATTTT.